This TCR beta chain came from a study of cytomegalovirus exposure and HLA in healthy donors. Study-level points and caveats: Most TCR sequences were seen very rarely across donors, but some public TCRs occurred in many. Altogether, some 160 TCR beta chains were recorded as cytomegalovirus-associated.

A note on this clone: Antigen specificity is unknown.

The CDR3 is made up of 13 amino acids. V was pared by 3 bases and J by 4 bases, with 9 bases between. CDR1 is SGHDN, CDR2 FVKESK, per germline. Sequencing used immunoSEQ multiplex PCR; TCRdb keeps in-frame clones, though not all of them. The sample lists more than 250,000 clones, about 85% occurring once. Donors were drawn from the approximately 130-subject validation cohort, separate from the approximately 700-subject first cohort. This chain joins TRBV14 and TRBJ2-5; the D call may be TRBD1 or TRBD2 (5 bases each). The TCR originated in a woman younger than 45 in good health and CMV-seropositive. Sequences were obtained from PBMCs. The CDR3 bases are TGTGCCAGCAGCCAGATGGGGACAGAGACCCAGTACTTC. Translated: CASSQMGTETQYF.